This T cell receptor beta chain appears in the sequencing data of a study of blood T cell repertoires in COVID-19 (dated by TCRdb to the early 2020s). Turning to the overall study: Collaborator samples came from the United States, Italy and Spain and covered acute and convalescent phases of COVID-19. The material from the prospective study consisted of cDNA or gDNA derived from T cells, B-cell-depleted T cells, or PBMCs. The dataset comprised deeply sampled blood TCRbeta repertoires from subjects exposed to, actively infected with, or recovered from COVID-19. The repertoires were released in a freely available public database meant as a resource for research on the immune response to SARS-CoV-2. The samples were drawn from the first 160 participants of the ongoing ImmuneRACE study and from 950 to 1,500 subjects provided by 6 global collaborators. Nearly every sample came with metadata listing a de-identified subject ID, COVID-19 status, age in years and sex. Where available, HLA class I and class II types were taken from metadata supplied by the sample provider and were not determined by assay-based typing.

The paper's findings and limits, for the study overall: How much clinical and demographic metadata was included differed by source and by participant, and the metadata was provided uncurated.

Each collaborating institution followed its own protocols to collect whole blood in K2EDTA tubes. For TCRbeta analysis, collaborator samples were shipped as frozen whole blood, as isolated PBMCs, or as DNA extracted from either sample type. Details on this clone: Its binding antigen is unknown. There are no base qualities to consult, and no much larger clone falls within one base.

TCRbeta CDR3 regions were amplified from genomic DNA by means of the immunoSEQ Assay, a bias-controlled multiplex PCR. Per the source publication's procedure: Within the assay, amplification of reference gene primers was used to estimate how many nucleated cells each sample contained. To quantify the absolute abundance of each unique TCRbeta CDR3 rearrangement, sequence reads were collapsed and filtered. Productive Simpson clonality was computed per sample as the square root of Simpson's diversity index over productive rearrangements. TCRdb provides this immuneACCESS table in a form limited to in-frame rearrangements. Some clones are lacking; in checked studies, under half of them reflect an unresolved V gene, and why the rest are absent is not known. V and J calls and clone size are copied from that table; D and trimming were computed from the DNA. The sample contains 150,000 to 200,000 clones, roughly 73% of them found a single time. The top ten hold approximately 2.9% of the sample.

CDR1 and CDR2 were assigned from the germline V gene (reference sequence) as LGHDT and YNNKEL. The CDR3 runs 15 residues from the cysteine to the phenylalanine. Of all the DNA, just the CDR3 is kept, 45 bases in frame from base 1. Unmatched junction bases come to 5, with V trimmed by 5 bases and J by 1 base. This sequence uses TRBV3-1 (or the pseudogene TRBV3-2) and TRBJ2-7; the junction holds 10 bases that match TRBD1. The sample consisted of peripheral blood. The receptor was isolated from a woman of 80 years or more with active or convalescent COVID-19. The DNA sequence reads TGTGCCAGCAGCTTTCGACAGGGGGCATCCTACGAGCAGTACTTC. It translates as CASSFRQGASYEQYF.